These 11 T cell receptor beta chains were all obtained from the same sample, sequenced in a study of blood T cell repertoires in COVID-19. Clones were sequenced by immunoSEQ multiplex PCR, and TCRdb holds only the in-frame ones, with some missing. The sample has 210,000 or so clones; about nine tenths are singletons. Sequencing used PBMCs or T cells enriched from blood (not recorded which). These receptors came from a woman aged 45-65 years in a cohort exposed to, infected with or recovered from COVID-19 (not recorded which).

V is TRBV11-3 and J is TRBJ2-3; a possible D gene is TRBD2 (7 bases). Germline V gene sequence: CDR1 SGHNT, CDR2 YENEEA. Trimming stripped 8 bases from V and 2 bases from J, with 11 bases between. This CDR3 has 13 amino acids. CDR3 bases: TGTGCCAGCGGAGGGGGGGACACAGATACGCAGTATTTT. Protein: CASGGGDTDTQYF.

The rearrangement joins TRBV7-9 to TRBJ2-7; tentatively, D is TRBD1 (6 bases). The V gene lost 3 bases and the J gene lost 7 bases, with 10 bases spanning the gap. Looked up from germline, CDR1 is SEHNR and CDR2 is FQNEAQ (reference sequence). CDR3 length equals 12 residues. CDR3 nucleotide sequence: TGTGCCAGCAGCTTCCCCCAGGGGGAGCAGTACTTC. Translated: CASSFPQGEQYF.

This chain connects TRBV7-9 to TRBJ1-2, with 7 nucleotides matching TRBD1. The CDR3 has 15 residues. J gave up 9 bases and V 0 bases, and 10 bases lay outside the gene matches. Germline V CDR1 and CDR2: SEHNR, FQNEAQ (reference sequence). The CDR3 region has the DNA TGTGCCAGCAGCTTAGCGGGCGGACAGGCGGGACGCTACACCTTC. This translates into CASSLAGGQAGRYTF.

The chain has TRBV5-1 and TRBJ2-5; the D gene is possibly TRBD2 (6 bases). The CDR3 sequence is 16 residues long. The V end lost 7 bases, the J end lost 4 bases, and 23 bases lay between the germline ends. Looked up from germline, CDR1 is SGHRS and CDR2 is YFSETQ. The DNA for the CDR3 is TGCGCCAGCGTCCATGGCGGGAAGGGTAGGGTAGAGACCCAGTACTTC. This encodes CASVHGGKGRVETQYF. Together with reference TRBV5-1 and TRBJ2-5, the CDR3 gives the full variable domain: KAGVTQTPRYLIKTRGQQVTLSCSPISGHRSVSWYQQTPGQGLQFLFEYFSETQRNKGNFPGRFSGRQFSNSRSEMNVSTLELGDSALYLCASVHGGKGRVETQYFGPGTRLLVL.

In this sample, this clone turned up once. The CDR3 nucleotides are TGTGCCAGCAGCCAAGTTGGAATAGCGGGTTACTACAATGAGCAGTTCTTC. This encodes CASSQVGIAGYYNEQFF. This chain joins TRBV4-2 and TRBJ2-1; 7 bases line up with TRBD2. Trimming cost V 1 base and J 3 bases; bases outside gene matches: 9. The CDR3 spans 17 residues. Germline CDR1 reads LGHNA; CDR2 reads YNFKEQ.

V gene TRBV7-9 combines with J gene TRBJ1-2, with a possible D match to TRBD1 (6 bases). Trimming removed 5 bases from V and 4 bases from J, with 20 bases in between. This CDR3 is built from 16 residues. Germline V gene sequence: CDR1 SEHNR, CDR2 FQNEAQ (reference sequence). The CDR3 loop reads CASSPGGAKQGYGYTF. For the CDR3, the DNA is TGTGCCAGCAGCCCCGGGGGGGCCAAGCAGGGCTATGGCTACACCTTC.

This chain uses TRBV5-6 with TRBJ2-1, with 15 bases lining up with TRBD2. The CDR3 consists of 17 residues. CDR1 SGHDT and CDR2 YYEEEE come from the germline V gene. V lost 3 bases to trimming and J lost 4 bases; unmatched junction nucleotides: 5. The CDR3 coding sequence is TGTGCCAGCAGCTGGGGACTAGCGGGGGGATTATACAATGAGCAGTTCTTC. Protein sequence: CASSWGLAGGLYNEQFF.

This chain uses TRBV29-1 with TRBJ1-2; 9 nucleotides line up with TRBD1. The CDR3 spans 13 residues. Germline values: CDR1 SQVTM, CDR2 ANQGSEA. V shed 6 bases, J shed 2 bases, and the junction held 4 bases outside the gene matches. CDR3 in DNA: TGCAGCGTAGGGACAGGGCCCAACTATGGCTACACCTTC. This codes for CSVGTGPNYGYTF.

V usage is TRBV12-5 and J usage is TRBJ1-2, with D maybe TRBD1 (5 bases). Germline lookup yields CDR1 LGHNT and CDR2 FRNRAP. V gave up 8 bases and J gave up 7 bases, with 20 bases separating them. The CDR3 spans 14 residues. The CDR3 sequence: CASKGPVSGGGYTF. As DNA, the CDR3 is TGTGCTAGTAAGGGTCCGGTCTCGGGGGGTGGCTACACCTTC.

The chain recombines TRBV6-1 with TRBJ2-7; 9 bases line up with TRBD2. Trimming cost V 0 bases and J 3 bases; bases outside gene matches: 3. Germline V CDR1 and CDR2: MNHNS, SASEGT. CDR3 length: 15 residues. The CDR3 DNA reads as TGTGCCAGCAGTGAAGCGCCGCGGGGGGGCTACGAGCAGTACTTC. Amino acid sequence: CASSEAPRGGYEQYF.

The CDR3 nucleotides read TGTGCCAGCAGTGAATGGATAACAGGGGGCCTGGAGGGCACCGGGGAGCTGTTTTTT. Translating gives CASSEWITGGLEGTGELFF. This chain joins TRBV6-1 and TRBJ2-2; 9 bases match TRBD1. This CDR3 is built from 19 residues. V shed 2 bases, J shed 4 bases, and the junction held 14 bases outside the gene matches. Per the germline V gene, CDR1 is MNHNS and CDR2 is SASEGT.